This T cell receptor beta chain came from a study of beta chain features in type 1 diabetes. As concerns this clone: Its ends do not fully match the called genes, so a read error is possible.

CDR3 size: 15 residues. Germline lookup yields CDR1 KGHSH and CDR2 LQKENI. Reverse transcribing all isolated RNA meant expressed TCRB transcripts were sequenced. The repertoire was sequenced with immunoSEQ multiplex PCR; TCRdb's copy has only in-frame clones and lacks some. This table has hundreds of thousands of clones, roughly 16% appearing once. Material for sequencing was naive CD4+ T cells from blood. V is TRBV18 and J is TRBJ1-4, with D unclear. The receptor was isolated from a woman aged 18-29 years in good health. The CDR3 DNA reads TGTGCCAGCTCTCCACGGACGGATGTTAATGAAAAACTGTTTTTT. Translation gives CASSPRTDVNEKLFF.